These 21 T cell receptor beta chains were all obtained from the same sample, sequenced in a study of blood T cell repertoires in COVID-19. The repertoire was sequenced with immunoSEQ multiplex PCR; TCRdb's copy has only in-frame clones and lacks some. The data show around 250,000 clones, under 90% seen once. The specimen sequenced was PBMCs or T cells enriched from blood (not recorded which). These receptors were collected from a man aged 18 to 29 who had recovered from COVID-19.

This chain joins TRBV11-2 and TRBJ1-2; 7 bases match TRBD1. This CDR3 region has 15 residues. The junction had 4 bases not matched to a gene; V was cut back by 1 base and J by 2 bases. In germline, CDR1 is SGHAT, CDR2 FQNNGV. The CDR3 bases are TGTGCCAGCAGCTTAGGTTTAGGGGGCAACTATGGCTACACCTTC. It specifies CASSLGLGGNYGYTF.

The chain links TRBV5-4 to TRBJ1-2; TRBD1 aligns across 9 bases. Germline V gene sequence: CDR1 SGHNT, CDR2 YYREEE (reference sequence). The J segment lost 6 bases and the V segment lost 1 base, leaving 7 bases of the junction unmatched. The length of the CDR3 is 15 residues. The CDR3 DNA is TGTGCCAGCAGCTTGAAGGGACAGGGAGTTAATGGCTACACCTTC. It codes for CASSLKGQGVNGYTF.

CDR3 in amino acids: CASSILRRFSGNTIYF. The CDR3 DNA follows: TGTGCCAGTAGTATTCTTCGCAGGTTCTCTGGAAACACCATATATTTT. The chain uses TRBV19 and TRBJ1-3; D is unresolved. The ends were cut back, 3 bases at V and 0 bases at J, with 12 bases in the middle. The CDR3 is made up of 16 amino acids. Germline CDR1 reads LNHDA; CDR2 reads SQIVND (reference sequence).

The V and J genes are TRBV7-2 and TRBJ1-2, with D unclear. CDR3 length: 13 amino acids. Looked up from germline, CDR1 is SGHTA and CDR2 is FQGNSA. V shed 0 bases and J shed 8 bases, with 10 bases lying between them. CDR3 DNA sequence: TGTGCCAGCAGCTTAGCCCCCCGAGGAGGCTACACCTTC. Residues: CASSLAPRGGYTF.

CDR3 amino acids: CASSGQGGTEAFF. In nucleotides, the CDR3 is TGTGCCAGCAGTGGACAGGGAGGCACTGAAGCTTTCTTT. The J gene is TRBJ1-1, the V gene TRBV12-3 or TRBV12-4; 8 nucleotides align to TRBD1. The CDR3 runs to 13 residues. Trimming took 5 bases from V and 4 from J; bases not matched to a gene: 3.

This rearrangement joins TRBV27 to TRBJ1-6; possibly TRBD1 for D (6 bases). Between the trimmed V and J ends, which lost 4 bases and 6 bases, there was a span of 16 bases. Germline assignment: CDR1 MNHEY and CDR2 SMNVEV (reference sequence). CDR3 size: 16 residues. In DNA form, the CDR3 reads TGTGCCAGCAGTTCCCCAACCCGACAGGCTAATTCACCCCTCCACTTT. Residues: CASSSPTRQANSPLHF.

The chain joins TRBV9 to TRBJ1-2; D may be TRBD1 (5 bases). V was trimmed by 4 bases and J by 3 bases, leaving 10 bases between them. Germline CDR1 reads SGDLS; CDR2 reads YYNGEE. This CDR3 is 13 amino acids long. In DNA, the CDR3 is TGTGCCAGCAGCACACAAGGGGACTATGGCTACACCTTC. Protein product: CASSTQGDYGYTF.

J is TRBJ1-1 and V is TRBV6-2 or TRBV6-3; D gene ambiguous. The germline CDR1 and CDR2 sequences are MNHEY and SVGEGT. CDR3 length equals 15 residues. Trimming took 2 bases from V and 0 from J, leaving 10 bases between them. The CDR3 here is CASSYEQKMNTEAFF. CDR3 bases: TGTGCCAGCAGTTACGAACAGAAAATGAACACTGAAGCTTTCTTT.

CDR3 protein: CASSRGLAGNNEQFF. In DNA, the CDR3 is TGTGCCAGCAGCAGAGGACTAGCGGGAAACAATGAGCAGTTCTTC. The V and J genes are TRBV4-2 and TRBJ2-1; 12 bases fit TRBD2. CDR1 is LGHNA and CDR2 is YNFKEQ in the germline V gene. The CDR3 has 15 amino acids. J lost 5 bases, V lost 5 bases, and 4 bases had no gene match.

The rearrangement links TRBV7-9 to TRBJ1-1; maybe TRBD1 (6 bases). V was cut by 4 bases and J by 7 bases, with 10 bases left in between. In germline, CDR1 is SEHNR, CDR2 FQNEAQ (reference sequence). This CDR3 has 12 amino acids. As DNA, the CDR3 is TGTGCCAGCAGCTCGCTGGACAGTGAAGCTTTCTTT. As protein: CASSSLDSEAFF.

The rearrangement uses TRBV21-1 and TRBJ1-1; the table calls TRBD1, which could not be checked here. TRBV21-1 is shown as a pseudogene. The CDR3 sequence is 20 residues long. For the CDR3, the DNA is TGTGCCAGCAGCAAAGCGCTCTGTATTGCCCAGGGGCCTACCAACACTGAAGCTTTCTTT. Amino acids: CASSKALCIAQGPTNTEAFF.

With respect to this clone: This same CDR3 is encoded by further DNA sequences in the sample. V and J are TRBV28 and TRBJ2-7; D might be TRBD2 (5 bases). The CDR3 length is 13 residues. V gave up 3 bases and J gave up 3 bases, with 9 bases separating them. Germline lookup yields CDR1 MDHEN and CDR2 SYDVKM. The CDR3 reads CASSLAGVYEQYF. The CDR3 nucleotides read TGTGCCAGCAGTTTGGCCGGGGTCTACGAGCAGTACTTC.

DNA for the CDR3: TGTGCCAGTGGACAGGGGACGGGTTCACCCCTCCACTTT. Translated, it gives CASGQGTGSPLHF. The chain combines TRBV19 with TRBJ1-6; TRBD1 matches at 9 bases. CDR1 is LNHDA and CDR2 is SQIVND in the germline V gene (reference sequence). The V gene end was trimmed by 8 bases and the J gene end by 9 bases; junction bases not matched to a gene: 5. The length of the CDR3 is 13 residues.

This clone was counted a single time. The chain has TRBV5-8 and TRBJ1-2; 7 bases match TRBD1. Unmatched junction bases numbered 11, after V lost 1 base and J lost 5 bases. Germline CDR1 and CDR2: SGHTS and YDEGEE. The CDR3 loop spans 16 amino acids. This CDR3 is CASSLRDRAFYYGYTF. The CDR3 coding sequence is TGTGCCAGCAGCTTGAGGGACAGAGCTTTCTATTATGGCTACACCTTC.

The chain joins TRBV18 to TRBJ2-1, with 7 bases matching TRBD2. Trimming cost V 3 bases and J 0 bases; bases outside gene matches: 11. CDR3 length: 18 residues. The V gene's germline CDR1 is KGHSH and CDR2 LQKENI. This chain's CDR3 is CASSPRVLGGSSYNEQFF. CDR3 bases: TGTGCCAGCTCACCGCGGGTTTTAGGCGGGAGCTCCTACAATGAGCAGTTCTTC.

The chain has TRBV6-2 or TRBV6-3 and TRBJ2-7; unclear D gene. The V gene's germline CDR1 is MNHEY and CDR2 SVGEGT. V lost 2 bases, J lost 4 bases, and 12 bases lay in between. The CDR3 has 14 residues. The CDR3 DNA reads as TGTGCCAGCAGTTACACTCTGACACCGTACGAGCAGTACTTC. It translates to CASSYTLTPYEQYF.

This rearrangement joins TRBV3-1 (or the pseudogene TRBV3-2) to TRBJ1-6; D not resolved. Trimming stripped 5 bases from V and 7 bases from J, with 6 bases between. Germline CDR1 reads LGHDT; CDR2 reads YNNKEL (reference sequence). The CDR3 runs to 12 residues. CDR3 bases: TGTGCCAGCAGCTTAACAAATTCACCCCTCCACTTT. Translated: CASSLTNSPLHF.

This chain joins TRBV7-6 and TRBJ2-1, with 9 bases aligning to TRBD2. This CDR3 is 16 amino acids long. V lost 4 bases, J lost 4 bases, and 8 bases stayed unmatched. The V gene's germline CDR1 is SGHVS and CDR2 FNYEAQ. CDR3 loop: CASSYYGLARYNEQFF. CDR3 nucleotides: TGTGCCAGCAGCTATTACGGACTAGCGAGGTACAATGAGCAGTTCTTC.

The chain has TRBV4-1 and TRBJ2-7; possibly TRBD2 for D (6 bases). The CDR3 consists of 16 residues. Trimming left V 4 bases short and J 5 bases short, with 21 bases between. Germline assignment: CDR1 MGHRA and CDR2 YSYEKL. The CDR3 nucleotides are TGCGCCAGCAGCCCCTTGGGACTTGGTCCAGAAGACGAGCAGTACTTC. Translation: CASSPLGLGPEDEQYF.

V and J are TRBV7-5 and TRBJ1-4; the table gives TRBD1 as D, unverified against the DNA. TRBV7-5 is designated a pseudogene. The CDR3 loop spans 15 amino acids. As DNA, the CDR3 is TGTGCCAGAAGCCCCGGGACAGGGGGCAACGAAAAACTGTTTTTT. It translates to CARSPGTGGNEKLFF.

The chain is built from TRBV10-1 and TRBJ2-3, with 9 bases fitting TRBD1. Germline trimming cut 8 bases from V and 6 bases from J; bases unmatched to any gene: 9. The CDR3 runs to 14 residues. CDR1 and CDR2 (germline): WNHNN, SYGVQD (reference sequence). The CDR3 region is CASPGQGNKDTQYF. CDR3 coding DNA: TGCGCCAGCCCGGGACAGGGCAATAAGGATACGCAGTATTTT.